Presented here are 14 T cell receptor beta chains from one specimen sequenced in a study of blood T cells in healthy people across ages. PCR was performed a second time for roughly 7 to 11 cycles using a sample-barcoded 5' primer and a J-beta primer mix. In TCRdb, the 5' RACE reads were re-called with MiXCR into one record per CDR3 protein. Here the sample spans about 640,000 distinct CDR3 sequences, 58% being singletons. Sequenced: blood. Receptors originate from a man aged 55-75 years in good health.

The chain joins TRBV10-3 to TRBJ1-5; D remains unclear. V was trimmed by 5 bases and J by 2 bases, leaving 7 bases between them. From germline, CDR1 is ENHRY and CDR2 SYGVKD. The CDR3 is made up of 13 amino acids. CDR3 sequence (DNA): TGTGCCATCAGTTCGGACGGCAATCAGCCCCAGCATTTT. It encodes CAISSDGNQPQHF.

The V gene is TRBV6-6, the J gene TRBJ2-7; D might be TRBD1 (6 bases). CDR1 MNHNY and CDR2 SVGAGI come from the germline V gene (reference sequence). Trimming took 7 bases from V and 0 from J, leaving 13 bases between them. The CDR3 totals 14 residues. CDR3 nucleotide sequence: TGTGCCAGCAAATTATCACAGGGCTCCTACGAGCAGTACTTC. Its protein product is CASKLSQGSYEQYF.

V and J are TRBV11-2 and TRBJ2-1; D is possibly TRBD2 (6 bases). The closer fit of TRBJ2-7 to the DNA end suggests the J call may be wrong. The CDR3 has 15 residues. Germline V CDR1 and CDR2: SGHAT, FQNNGV. The CDR3 reads CASSLGVGRGNEQYF. The CDR3 coding sequence is TGTGCCAGCAGCTTAGGGGTAGGGCGGGGCAATGAGCAGTACTTC.

As DNA, the CDR3 is TGCAGCGTTGAAGGACAGACGAGCTCCTACAATGAGCAGTTCTTC. Protein product: CSVEGQTSSYNEQFF. This sequence joins TRBV29-1 and TRBJ2-1; the D gene is possibly TRBD1 (5 bases). Trimming took 1 base from V and 0 from J, leaving 10 bases between them. The CDR3 is 15 residues long. Germline lookup yields CDR1 SQVTM and CDR2 ANQGSEA.

This clonotype was observed a few times. This sequence joins TRBV6-5 and TRBJ1-2, with TRBD1 identical over 7 bases. The V and J ends lost 5 bases and 4 bases, in that order; junction bases with no gene match: 10. Germline lookup yields CDR1 MNHEY and CDR2 SVGAGI. This CDR3 is 15 amino acids long. The CDR3 loop reads CASSQQKTGLYGYTF. The CDR3 DNA reads TGTGCCAGCAGTCAACAAAAGACAGGGCTCTATGGCTACACCTTC.

This chain uses TRBV20-1 with TRBJ2-3; 7 bases line up with TRBD1. The CDR3 has 15 amino acids. Unmatched junction bases numbered 10, after V lost 7 bases and J lost 0 bases. Germline CDR1 reads DFQATT; CDR2 reads SNEGSKA (reference sequence). The CDR3 region has the DNA TGCAGTGTCAACAGGGGTTTTGCTAGCACAGATACGCAGTATTTT. Translation gives CSVNRGFASTDTQYF.

This clonotype has at least ten counts. The CDR3 here is CASSFGGSYEQYF. In DNA, the CDR3 is TGTGCCAGCAGCTTTGGGGGGTCCTACGAGCAGTACTTC. J is TRBJ2-7 and V is TRBV28; D may be TRBD2 (6 bases). The CDR3 is 13 residues long. V was trimmed by 6 bases and J by 1 base, leaving 10 bases between them. Germline CDR1 MDHEN, CDR2 SYDVKM.

On this clonotype: One end of the junction does not line up with germline, which may come from a read error. This rearrangement joins TRBV15 to TRBJ2-2; maybe TRBD1 (7 bases). The CDR3 extends over 17 amino acids. Germline V gene data show CDR1 as LNHNV and CDR2 as YYDKDF (reference sequence). CDR3 nucleotide sequence: TGTGCCACCGGCCCAGGGGGGACTTTCGATTTCACCGGGGGGCTGTTTTTT. Translating it yields CATGPGGTFDFTGGLFF.

V gene TRBV29-1 combines with J gene TRBJ2-1; TRBD2 might be the D (5 bases). The DNA matches TRBJ2-7 better at its end, which makes the J call doubtful. The CDR3 spans 14 residues. The germline gives CDR1 SQVTM, CDR2 ANQGSEA. CDR3 residues: CSVEVGSSYNEQYF. The CDR3 DNA sequence: TGCAGCGTTGAAGTGGGGAGCTCCTACAATGAGCAGTACTTC.

This clonotype was found a few times. The chain is built from TRBV6-5 and TRBJ1-2, with TRBD1 matching over 7 bases. The germline V gene encodes CDR1 MNHEY and CDR2 SVGAGI. Unmatched junction bases numbered 9, after V lost 3 bases and J lost 2 bases. The CDR3 extends over 16 amino acids. CDR3 in DNA: TGTGCCAGCAGTTATGACAGGGCCGTTTTCAACTATGGCTACACCTTC. Translating it yields CASSYDRAVFNYGYTF.

The chain recombines TRBV7-2 with TRBJ2-4; D uncertain. The CDR3 has 15 amino acids. Germline V gene lookup returns CDR1 SGHTA and CDR2 FQGNSA. V shed 0 bases and J shed 0 bases, with 6 bases lying between them. CDR3 protein: CASSLAAAAKNIQYF. The CDR3 DNA is TGTGCCAGCAGCTTAGCGGCTGCAGCCAAAAACATTCAGTACTTC.

The rearrangement joins TRBV5-6 to TRBJ2-7; the match to TRBD2 covers 10 bases. The end of the DNA is better explained by TRBJ2-5, so the J call may be wrong. The CDR3 has 16 residues. Germline assignment: CDR1 SGHDT and CDR2 YYEEEE. The CDR3 reads CASSLRLAGAPRTQYF. The CDR3 DNA reads TGTGCCAGCAGCTTGCGCCTAGCGGGGGCCCCCAGGACCCAGTACTTC.

The chain uses TRBV28 and TRBJ1-1; possible D gene TRBD1, 6 bases. The V gene's germline CDR1 is MDHEN and CDR2 SYDVKM. Trimming shortened V by 5 bases and J by 0 bases, and 16 bases separated the two germline ends. This CDR3 has 16 amino acids. The CDR3 protein is CASSQVSGGMNTEAFF. The CDR3, as DNA: TGTGCCAGCAGTCAAGTTAGTGGGGGCATGAACACTGAAGCTTTCTTT.

This clonotype was counted at least ten times. This chain connects TRBV5-1 to TRBJ1-1, with D hard to call. The CDR3 is made up of 13 amino acids. V was cut by 4 bases and J by 4 bases, with 11 bases left in between. Germline V gives CDR1 SGHRS, CDR2 YFSETQ. The CDR3 loop is CASSAQESTEAFF. The CDR3 DNA follows: TGCGCCAGCAGCGCCCAGGAGAGCACTGAAGCTTTCTTT. Full variable domain (rest looked up from reference TRBV5-1 and TRBJ1-1): KAGVTQTPRYLIKTRGQQVTLSCSPISGHRSVSWYQQTPGQGLQFLFEYFSETQRNKGNFPGRFSGRQFSNSRSEMNVSTLELGDSALYLCASSAQESTEAFFGQGTRLTVV.